The 29 T cell receptor beta chains presented below share a single source sample, sequenced in a study of Tregs in tolerant kidney transplant recipients. Measured with immunoSEQ multiplex PCR; TCRdb has only the in-frame clones, and not every one. Here the sample spans about 69,000 clones, roughly 91% being singletons. Here the sequenced sample was CD4+ T cells from blood, taken before the transplant. The source of these receptors is a human donor who received a combined kidney and bone marrow transplant.

This rearrangement joins TRBV2 to TRBJ1-5; no reliable D call. Germline CDR1 reads SNHLY; CDR2 reads FYNNEI. Trimming pared 2 bases from V and 2 bases from J, leaving 7 bases between. This CDR3 is 14 amino acids long. For the CDR3, the DNA is TGTGCCAGCAGTGAACGAGTTGGCAATCAGCCCCAGCATTTT. Its protein product is CASSERVGNQPQHF.

V and J are TRBV5-1 and TRBJ2-1, with TRBD1 as a possible D gene (5 bases). Germline V gene lookup returns CDR1 SGHRS and CDR2 YFSETQ. This CDR3 is built from 14 residues. The germline V and J ends were trimmed by 0 bases and 9 bases, with 13 bases remaining between them. CDR3 DNA: TGCGCCAGCAGCTTGGGTCAGGGTGCGGCTGAGCAGTTCTTC. This sequence encodes CASSLGQGAAEQFF.

This rearrangement joins TRBV4-1 to TRBJ1-2; D is perhaps TRBD1 (5 bases). The CDR3 extends over 15 amino acids. V lost 4 bases, J lost 5 bases, and 17 bases lay in between. Germline values: CDR1 MGHRA, CDR2 YSYEKL. This CDR3 is CASSPRRTGEYGYTF. The CDR3 bases are TGCGCCAGCAGCCCCCGACGGACGGGGGAATATGGCTACACCTTC.

The rearrangement uses TRBV5-1 and TRBJ2-5; D may be TRBD2 (6 bases). Trimming cost V 3 bases and J 1 base, with 19 bases left between them. CDR3 length: 17 residues. CDR1 is SGHRS and CDR2 is YFSETQ in the germline V gene. The DNA for the CDR3 is TGCGCCAGCAGCTCGTCGACTAGTGCCCCCACCCAAGAGACCCAGTACTTC. Its translation: CASSSSTSAPTQETQYF.

The V and J genes are TRBV30 and TRBJ2-7, with D unresolved. This CDR3 has 16 residues. Trimming cost V 6 bases and J 3 bases, with 24 bases left between them. Germline V CDR1 and CDR2: GTSNPN, SVGIG (reference sequence). The CDR3 spells CACSRGSQGSYYEQYF. The CDR3 region has the DNA TGTGCCTGTTCACGAGGTTCCCAAGGCAGTTACTACGAGCAGTACTTC.

This sequence joins TRBV29-1 and TRBJ1-2, with 9 bases identical to TRBD1. The CDR3 length is 15 residues. V shed 5 bases and J 7 bases; nucleotides not matched to a gene: 14. CDR1 is SQVTM and CDR2 is ANQGSEA in the germline V gene. CDR3 bases: TGCAGCGTTTCAACCCTGGGACAGGGCACCGGTGGCTACACCTTC. It codes for CSVSTLGQGTGGYTF.

The rearrangement links TRBV30 to TRBJ2-7; the D gene is possibly TRBD2 (5 bases). This CDR3 region has 14 residues. Germline CDR1 is GTSNPN and CDR2 is SVGIG (reference sequence). The V end lost 0 bases, the J end lost 5 bases, and 14 bases lay between the germline ends. This CDR3 is CAWSVGAAKNEQYF. The CDR3, as DNA: TGTGCCTGGAGTGTAGGAGCGGCCAAGAACGAGCAGTACTTC.

This chain joins TRBV6-5 and TRBJ2-7; 10 bases are a match to TRBD1. With V trimmed by 7 bases and J by 5 bases, 8 bases remained unmatched. Germline V gene sequence: CDR1 MNHEY, CDR2 SVGAGI. There are 14 residues in the CDR3. CDR3 region: CASKRDRGFHEQYF. For the CDR3, the DNA is TGTGCCAGCAAACGGGACAGGGGTTTCCACGAGCAGTACTTC.

J is TRBJ2-3 and V is TRBV9; tentatively, D is TRBD1 (5 bases). Trimming left V 4 bases short and J 0 bases short, with 18 bases between. This CDR3 has 17 residues. Germline values: CDR1 SGDLS, CDR2 YYNGEE. In DNA form, the CDR3 reads TGTGCCAGCAGCTTCTCGGGTCGGACACCTAGCACAGATACGCAGTATTTT. Its translation: CASSFSGRTPSTDTQYF.

The rearrangement joins TRBV28 to TRBJ1-1, with D possibly TRBD1 on 6 matching bases. The CDR3 covers 18 residues. Germline CDR1 and CDR2: MDHEN and SYDVKM. Trimming removed 3 bases at V and 0 bases at J, with 20 bases between. The CDR3 nucleotides read TGTGCCAGCAGTTTCCCTTCCACTGACAGGCCCATGAACACTGAAGCTTTCTTT. Its translation: CASSFPSTDRPMNTEAFF.

V gene TRBV10-3 combines with J gene TRBJ2-7; TRBD2 aligns across 10 bases. This CDR3 has 15 amino acids. Germline loops: CDR1 ENHRY, CDR2 SYGVKD. V trimming: 3 bases; J trimming: 6 bases; junction bases outside the gene matches: 8. The CDR3 sequence: CAISDPSGRVGEQYF. DNA of the CDR3: TGTGCCATCAGTGACCCTAGCGGGAGAGTCGGCGAGCAGTACTTC.

This rearrangement joins TRBV19 to TRBJ2-7; tentative D call: TRBD2 (6 bases). CDR1 is LNHDA and CDR2 is SQIVND in the germline V gene (reference sequence). The CDR3 contains 16 residues. Trimming left V 8 bases short and J 3 bases short, with 23 bases between. CDR3 nucleotides: TGTGCCAGTCAAACCGAAAGCGGGCAGGGTCTCTACGAGCAGTACTTC. This encodes CASQTESGQGLYEQYF.

The chain combines TRBV28 with TRBJ1-2, with D tentatively TRBD1 (6 bases). Trimming pared 7 bases from V and 8 bases from J, leaving 11 bases between. Germline loops: CDR1 MDHEN, CDR2 SYDVKM. The CDR3 extends over 11 amino acids. In nucleotides, the CDR3 is TGTGCCAGCATTCAGGGGACCGGCTACACCTTC. As protein: CASIQGTGYTF.

This sequence joins TRBV29-1 and TRBJ1-2; 8 bases map to TRBD1. The trim removed 7 bases at V and 3 bases at J, leaving 10 bases unmatched. The CDR3 has 14 residues. Germline loops: CDR1 SQVTM, CDR2 ANQGSEA. This CDR3 is CSAMDREVYYGYTF. The CDR3, as DNA: TGCAGCGCCATGGACAGGGAAGTATACTATGGCTACACCTTC.

This chain uses TRBV4-2 with TRBJ2-3; D unresolved. The CDR3 length is 15 residues. Germline V CDR1 and CDR2: LGHNA, YNFKEQ. V lost 0 bases and J 1 base, leaving 8 bases between the germline ends. CDR3 loop: CASSQDYGRTDTQYF. CDR3 sequence (DNA): TGTGCCAGCAGCCAAGATTATGGGCGCACAGATACGCAGTATTTT.

This chain uses TRBV30 with TRBJ1-1; 7 bases align to TRBD1. Germline lookup yields CDR1 GTSNPN and CDR2 SVGIG (reference sequence). The CDR3 contains 12 residues. The ends lost 7 bases at V and 5 bases at J; junction bases unmatched: 7. CDR3: CALTGSGTEAFF. The CDR3 bases are TGTGCCTTGACAGGGTCGGGGACTGAAGCTTTCTTT.

This chain joins TRBV5-1 and TRBJ2-5; 12 bases match TRBD2. Germline CDR1 SGHRS, CDR2 YFSETQ. J gave up 5 bases and V 3 bases, and 8 bases lay outside the gene matches. The CDR3 runs to 16 residues. CDR3 residues: CASSSVTSGSGETQYF. CDR3 DNA sequence: TGCGCCAGCAGCTCTGTGACTAGCGGGAGCGGGGAGACCCAGTACTTC.

The rearrangement uses TRBV2 and TRBJ2-5; TRBD2 agrees at 10 bases. Unmatched junction bases numbered 1, after V lost 6 bases and J lost 0 bases. The CDR3 extends over 14 amino acids. From germline, CDR1 is SNHLY and CDR2 FYNNEI. As DNA, the CDR3 is TGTGCCAGCAGAGCGGGAGGGTACCAAGAGACCCAGTACTTC. This translates into CASRAGGYQETQYF.

V usage is TRBV11-2 and J usage is TRBJ2-7; 8 nucleotides match TRBD2. Germline CDR1 is SGHAT and CDR2 is FQNNGV. This CDR3 is built from 15 residues. V shed 5 bases and J 3 bases; nucleotides not matched to a gene: 9. CDR3 sequence (DNA): TGTGCCAGCAGCCCCCCGGGAGGGACATTCTACGAGCAGTACTTC. Its translation: CASSPPGGTFYEQYF.

The V and J genes are TRBV7-8 and TRBJ2-3; possible D gene TRBD1, 6 bases. This CDR3 is built from 14 residues. The ends were cut back, 7 bases at V and 4 bases at J, with 15 bases in the middle. Per the germline V gene, CDR1 is SGHVS and CDR2 is FQNEAQ. The DNA of the CDR3 is TGTGCCAGCATGGACAGTGGTCGCCCAGATACGCAGTATTTT. Its translation is CASMDSGRPDTQYF.

V usage is TRBV19 and J usage is TRBJ2-6, with TRBD1 as a possible D gene (6 bases). CDR1 is LNHDA and CDR2 is SQIVND in the germline V gene (reference sequence). Trimming pared 3 bases from V and 8 bases from J, leaving 17 bases between. The CDR3 runs to 16 residues. The DNA for the CDR3 is TGTGCCAGTAGTATTTACAGGGACCCAGCCTCCAACGTCCTGACTTTC. Residues: CASSIYRDPASNVLTF.

The gene calls are TRBV5-1 and TRBJ2-3, with D tentatively TRBD1 (5 bases). This CDR3 has 14 amino acids. The V end was cut by 0 bases, the J end by 4 bases, with 9 bases between. Germline assignment: CDR1 SGHRS and CDR2 YFSETQ. CDR3 nucleotides: TGCGCCAGCAGCTTGGCGCAGGGCGCAGATACGCAGTATTTT. The encoded protein is CASSLAQGADTQYF. The full variable domain, rest sourced from reference TRBV5-1 and TRBJ2-3, is KAGVTQTPRYLIKTRGQQVTLSCSPISGHRSVSWYQQTPGQGLQFLFEYFSETQRNKGNFPGRFSGRQFSNSRSEMNVSTLELGDSALYLCASSLAQGADTQYFGPGTRLTVL.

This clone was detected only once. The J gene is TRBJ2-2, the V gene TRBV5-1; D remains ambiguous. V dropped 3 bases and J dropped 7 bases, with 10 bases sitting between them. The CDR3 runs 13 residues. CDR1 is SGHRS, CDR2 YFSETQ, per germline. The CDR3 spells CASSSSGIGELFF. CDR3 coding DNA: TGCGCCAGCAGCTCCTCAGGAATCGGGGAGCTGTTTTTT. Supplemented by reference TRBV5-1 and TRBJ2-2, the full variable domain reads KAGVTQTPRYLIKTRGQQVTLSCSPISGHRSVSWYQQTPGQGLQFLFEYFSETQRNKGNFPGRFSGRQFSNSRSEMNVSTLELGDSALYLCASSSSGIGELFFGEGSRLTVL.

This chain links TRBV5-1 with TRBJ2-7, with D unresolved. The germline V and J ends were trimmed by 0 bases and 0 bases, with 10 bases remaining between them. The germline gives CDR1 SGHRS, CDR2 YFSETQ. CDR3 length: 15 amino acids. The DNA for the CDR3 is TGCGCCAGCAGCTTGGATGCAGAGGCCTCCTACGAGCAGTACTTC. Protein product: CASSLDAEASYEQYF.

This chain uses TRBV5-6 with TRBJ2-7; TRBD1 agrees at 8 bases. The CDR3 runs to 15 residues. Trimming cost V 2 bases and J 4 bases; bases outside gene matches: 8. The germline V gene encodes CDR1 SGHDT and CDR2 YYEEEE. CDR3 DNA: TGTGCCAGCAGCTTCGCCGGACAGGGCTTATACGAGCAGTACTTC. This encodes CASSFAGQGLYEQYF.

This sequence joins TRBV4-2 and TRBJ2-5; the match to TRBD2 covers 9 bases. The CDR3 consists of 15 residues. In germline, CDR1 is LGHNA, CDR2 YNFKEQ. Trimming took 4 bases from V and 5 from J; bases not matched to a gene: 8. CDR3 coding DNA: TGTGCCAGCAGCCCTCTAGCGGGATCGGGCGAGACCCAGTACTTC. Its protein product is CASSPLAGSGETQYF.

The chain employs TRBV28 and TRBJ2-7; D may be TRBD2 (5 bases). Trimming stripped 7 bases from V and 5 bases from J, with 18 bases between. Germline V CDR1 and CDR2: MDHEN, SYDVKM. The CDR3 covers 14 residues. CDR3 in DNA: TGTGCCAGCAACAGTCGCGGGTCGAGGAACGAGCAGTACTTC. This translates into CASNSRGSRNEQYF.

This chain links TRBV19 with TRBJ1-5; 11 bases line up with TRBD1. The V gene's germline CDR1 is LNHDA and CDR2 SQIVND (reference sequence). The junction had 3 bases not matched to a gene; V was cut back by 5 bases and J by 0 bases. CDR3 size: 16 residues. The chain's CDR3 is CASSRDRGISNQPQHF. The CDR3 region has the DNA TGTGCCAGTAGTCGGGACAGGGGGATTAGCAATCAGCCCCAGCATTTT.

This sequence joins TRBV6-5 and TRBJ1-2; D gene uncertain. Germline lookup yields CDR1 MNHEY and CDR2 SVGAGI. CDR3 length: 16 amino acids. V shed 4 bases and J shed 7 bases, with 22 bases lying between them. This CDR3 reads CASSSRTGLGVGGYTF. CDR3 nucleotide sequence: TGTGCCAGCAGTTCGCGGACCGGCCTCGGGGTTGGTGGCTACACCTTC.